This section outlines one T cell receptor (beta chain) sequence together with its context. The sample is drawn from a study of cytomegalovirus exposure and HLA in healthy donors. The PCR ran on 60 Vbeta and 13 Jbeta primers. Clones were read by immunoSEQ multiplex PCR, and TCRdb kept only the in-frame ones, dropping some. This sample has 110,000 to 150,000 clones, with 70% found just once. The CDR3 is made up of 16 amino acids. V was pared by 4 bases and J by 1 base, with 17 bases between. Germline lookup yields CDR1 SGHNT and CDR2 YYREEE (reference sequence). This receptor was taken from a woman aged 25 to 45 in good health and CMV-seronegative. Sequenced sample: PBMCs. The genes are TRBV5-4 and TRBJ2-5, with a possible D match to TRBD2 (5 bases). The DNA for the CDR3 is TGTGCCAGCAGCGATCCTCGCCGGGGATCCCAAGAGACCCAGTACTTC. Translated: CASSDPRRGSQETQYF.